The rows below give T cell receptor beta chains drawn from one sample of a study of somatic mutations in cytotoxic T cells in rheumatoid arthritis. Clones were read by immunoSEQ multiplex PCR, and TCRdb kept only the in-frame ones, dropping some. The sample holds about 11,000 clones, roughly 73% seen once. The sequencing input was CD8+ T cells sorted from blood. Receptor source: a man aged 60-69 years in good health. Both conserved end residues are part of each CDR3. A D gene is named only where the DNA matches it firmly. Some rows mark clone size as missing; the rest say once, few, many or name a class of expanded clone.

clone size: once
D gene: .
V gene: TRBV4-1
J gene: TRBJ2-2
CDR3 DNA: TGCGCCAGCAGCCAAGATCGCTACTCGAACACCGGGGAGCTGTTTTTT
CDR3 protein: CASSQDRYSNTGELFF

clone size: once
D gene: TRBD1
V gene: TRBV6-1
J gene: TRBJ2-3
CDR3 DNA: TGTGCCAGCACCCCGGGACAGGGGGCAGATACGCAGTATTTT
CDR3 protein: CASTPGQGADTQYF

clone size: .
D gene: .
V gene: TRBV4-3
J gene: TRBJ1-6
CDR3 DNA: TGCGCCAGCAGCCAAGATAGGACGGCGGGAGGTTCCCTCCACTTT
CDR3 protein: CASSQDRTAGGSLHF

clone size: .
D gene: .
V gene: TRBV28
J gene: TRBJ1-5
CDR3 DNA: TGTGCCAGCAGTTTATCCGGGGATCGACAGCCCCAGCATTTT
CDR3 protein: CASSLSGDRQPQHF

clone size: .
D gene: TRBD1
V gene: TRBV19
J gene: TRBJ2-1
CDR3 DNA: TGTGCCAGTAACCCGGGACAGGGGTACAATGAGCAGTTCTTC
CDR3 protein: CASNPGQGYNEQFF

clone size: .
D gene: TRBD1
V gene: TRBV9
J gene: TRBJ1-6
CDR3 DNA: TGTGCCAGCAGCGCCACAGGGGACTCCTATAATTCACCCCTCCACTTT
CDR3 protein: CASSATGDSYNSPLHF

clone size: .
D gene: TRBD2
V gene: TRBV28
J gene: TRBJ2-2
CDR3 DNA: TGTGCCAGCAGTTTAGGGCTAGCGGGGGGCCTAAACACCGGGGAGCTGTTTTTT
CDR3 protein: CASSLGLAGGLNTGELFF

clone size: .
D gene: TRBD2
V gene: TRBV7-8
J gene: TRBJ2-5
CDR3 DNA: TGTGCCAGCAGCTTAGAACTAGCGGGAGAGACCCAGTACTTC
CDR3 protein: CASSLELAGETQYF

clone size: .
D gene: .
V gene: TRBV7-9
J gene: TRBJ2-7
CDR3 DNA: TGTGCCAGCAGCTTACTGGGAGGCGACGAGCAGTACTTC
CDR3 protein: CASSLLGGDEQYF

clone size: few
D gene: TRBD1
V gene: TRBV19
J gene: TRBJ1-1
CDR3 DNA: TGTGCCAGTAGTGCTTACAGGGGAATGAACACTGAAGCTTTCTTT
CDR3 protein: CASSAYRGMNTEAFF

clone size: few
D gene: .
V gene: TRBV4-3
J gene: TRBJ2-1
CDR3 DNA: TGCGCCAGCAGCCAAGACAGACACAATGAGCAGTTCTTC
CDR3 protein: CASSQDRHNEQFF

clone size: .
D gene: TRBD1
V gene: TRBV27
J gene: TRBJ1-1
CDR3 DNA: TGTGCCAGCTCCGGGACAGGACCCATCCAAGCTTTCTTT
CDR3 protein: CASSGTGPIQAFF

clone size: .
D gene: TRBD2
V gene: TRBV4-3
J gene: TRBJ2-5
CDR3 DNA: TGCGCCAGCAGCCAAGATAGCGGCTCTAGCGGGGGGAACCAAGAGACCCAGTACTTC
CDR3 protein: CASSQDSGSSGGNQETQYF

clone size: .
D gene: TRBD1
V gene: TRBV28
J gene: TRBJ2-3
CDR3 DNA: TGTGCCAGCAGCGGGACAGGGGGGAGCACAGATACGCAGTATTTT
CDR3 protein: CASSGTGGSTDTQYF

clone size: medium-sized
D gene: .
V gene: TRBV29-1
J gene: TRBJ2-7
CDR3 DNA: TGCAGCGCGGGAGAGGGGAACGCCTACGAGCAGTACTTC
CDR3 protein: CSAGEGNAYEQYF

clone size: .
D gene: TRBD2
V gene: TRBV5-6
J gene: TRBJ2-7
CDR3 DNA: TGTGCCAGCAGCTTGGCGGGGGGCGAGCAGTACTTC
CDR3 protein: CASSLAGGEQYF

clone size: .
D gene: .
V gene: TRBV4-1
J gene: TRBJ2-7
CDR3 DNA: TGCGCCAGCAGCCAAGAACTCACCCGGACGGCCGAGTACTTC
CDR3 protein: CASSQELTRTAEYF

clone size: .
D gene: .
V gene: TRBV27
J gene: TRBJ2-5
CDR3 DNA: TGTGCCAGCAGTCTTACCACTACCTCGGGCACCCAGTACTTC
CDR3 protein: CASSLTTTSGTQYF

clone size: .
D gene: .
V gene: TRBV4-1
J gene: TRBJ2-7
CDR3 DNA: TGCGCCAGCAGCCAAGATCTCGGACGCTTGTACGAGCAGTACTTC
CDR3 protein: CASSQDLGRLYEQYF

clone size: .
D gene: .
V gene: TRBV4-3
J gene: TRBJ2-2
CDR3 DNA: TGCGCCAGCAGCCAAATAGGGGGAAACACCGGGGAGCTGTTTTTT
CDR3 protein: CASSQIGGNTGELFF

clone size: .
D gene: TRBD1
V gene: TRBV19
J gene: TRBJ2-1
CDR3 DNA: TGTGCCAGTAGTGTCGGGACAGCTAATGAGCAGTTCTTC
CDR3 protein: CASSVGTANEQFF

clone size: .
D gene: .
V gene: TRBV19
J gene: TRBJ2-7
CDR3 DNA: TGTGCCAGTAGTGTCAATGACAGAAGCGAGCAGTACTTC
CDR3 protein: CASSVNDRSEQYF

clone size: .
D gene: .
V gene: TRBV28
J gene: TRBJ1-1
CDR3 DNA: TGTGCCAGCAGTTTATGGGACGGGAACACTGAAGCTTTCTTT
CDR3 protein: CASSLWDGNTEAFF

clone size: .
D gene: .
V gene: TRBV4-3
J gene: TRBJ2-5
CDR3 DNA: TGCGCCAGCAGCCAAGATCCCCAGGGACTCCAAGAGACCCAGTACTTC
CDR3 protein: CASSQDPQGLQETQYF

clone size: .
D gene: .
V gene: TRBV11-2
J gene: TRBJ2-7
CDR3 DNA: TGTGCCAGCAGCTCCTCCGGGACCGCGAGCTACGAGCAGTACTTC
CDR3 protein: CASSSSGTASYEQYF

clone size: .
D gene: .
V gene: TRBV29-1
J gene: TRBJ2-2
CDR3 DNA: TGCAGCGTGACAGACCCTGACACCGGGGAGCTGTTTTTT
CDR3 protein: CSVTDPDTGELFF

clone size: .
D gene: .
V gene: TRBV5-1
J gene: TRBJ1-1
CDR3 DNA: TGCGCCAGCAGCTTGGCCGGGGGTAACACTGAAGCTTTCTTT
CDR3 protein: CASSLAGGNTEAFF

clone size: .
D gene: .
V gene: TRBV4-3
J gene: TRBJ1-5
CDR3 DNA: TGCGCCAGCAGACAAGATCTCGGGGGCAGGCAGCCCCAGCATTTT
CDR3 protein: CASRQDLGGRQPQHF

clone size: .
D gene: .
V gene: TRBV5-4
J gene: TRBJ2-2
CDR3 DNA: TGTGCCAGCAGCATCGCAGGGTTTAGCACCGGGGAGCTGTTTTTT
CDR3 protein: CASSIAGFSTGELFF

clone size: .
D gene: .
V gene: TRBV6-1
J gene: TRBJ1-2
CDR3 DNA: TGTGCCAGCAGCTTAAGCTGGGAGTTCGGCACCTTC
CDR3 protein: CASSLSWEFGTF

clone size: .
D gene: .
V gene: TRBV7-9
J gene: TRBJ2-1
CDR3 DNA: TGTGCCAGCAGCTTAATCTCCTACAATGAGCAGTTCTTC
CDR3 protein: CASSLISYNEQFF

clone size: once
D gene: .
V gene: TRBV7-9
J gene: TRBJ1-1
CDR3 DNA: TGTGCCAGCAGCTTAGGGTTTGGTGAAGCTTTCTTT
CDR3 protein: CASSLGFGEAFF

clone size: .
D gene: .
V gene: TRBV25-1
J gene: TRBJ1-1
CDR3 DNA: TGTGCCAGCAGTGAATTAGAAGACAGAGAAGCTTTCTTT
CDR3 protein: CASSELEDREAFF

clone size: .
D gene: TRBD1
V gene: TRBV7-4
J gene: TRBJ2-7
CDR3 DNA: TGTGCCAGCAGGCTAAATGGGACAGGGAGCTACGAGCAGTACTTC
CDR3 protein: CASRLNGTGSYEQYF

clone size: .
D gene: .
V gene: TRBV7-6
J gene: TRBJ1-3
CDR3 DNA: TGTGCCAGCAGCTTACAGGGAGGTGGAAACACCATATATTTT
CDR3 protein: CASSLQGGGNTIYF

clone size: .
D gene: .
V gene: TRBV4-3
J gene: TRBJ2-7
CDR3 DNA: TGCGCCAGCAGCCAAGATTTGGGGCAGGGCAACTACGAGCAGTACTTC
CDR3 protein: CASSQDLGQGNYEQYF

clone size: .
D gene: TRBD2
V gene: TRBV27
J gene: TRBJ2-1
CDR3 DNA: TGTGCCAGCAGTTCATTCATTAGCGCCTTTGTAGCGGGAGGCTACAATGAGCAGTTCTTC
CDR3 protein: CASSSFISAFVAGGYNEQFF

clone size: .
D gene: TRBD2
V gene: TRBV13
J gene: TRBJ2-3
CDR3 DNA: TGTGCCAGCAGCTGCCAGCAGCCCTCCGCGGGGGGGGACTTCACAGATACGCAGTATTTT
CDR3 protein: CASSCQQPSAGGDFTDTQYF

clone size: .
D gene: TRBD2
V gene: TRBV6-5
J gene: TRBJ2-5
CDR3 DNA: TGTGCCAGCAGCTTGACTAGCGGGAGGGCTGAGACCCAGTACTTC
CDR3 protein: CASSLTSGRAETQYF

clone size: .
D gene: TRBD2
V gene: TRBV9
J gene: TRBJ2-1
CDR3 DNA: TGTGCCAGCAGCGCTAGCGGCGCCTACAATGAGCAGTTCTTC
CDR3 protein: CASSASGAYNEQFF

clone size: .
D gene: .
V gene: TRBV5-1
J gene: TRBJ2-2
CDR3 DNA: TGCGCCAGCAGAGCTGGCACCGGGGAGCTGTTTTTT
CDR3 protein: CASRAGTGELFF

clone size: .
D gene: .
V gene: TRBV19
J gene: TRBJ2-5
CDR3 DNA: TGTGCCAGCAAACCGGACAACCAAGAGACCCAGTACTTC
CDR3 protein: CASKPDNQETQYF

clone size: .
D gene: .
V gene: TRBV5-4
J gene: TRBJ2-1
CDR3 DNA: TGTGCCAGCAGCCTGACTAGCAATGAGCAGTTCTTC
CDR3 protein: CASSLTSNEQFF

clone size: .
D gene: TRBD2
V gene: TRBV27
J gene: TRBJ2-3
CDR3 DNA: TGTGCCAGCAGTTCCGGGGCCGCGGGAGGCACAGATACGCAGTATTTT
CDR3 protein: CASSSGAAGGTDTQYF

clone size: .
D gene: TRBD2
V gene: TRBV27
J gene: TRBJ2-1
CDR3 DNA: TGTGCCAGCAGTTTAGTAGCGGGAGCCCCCGGTGAGCAGTTCTTC
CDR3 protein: CASSLVAGAPGEQFF

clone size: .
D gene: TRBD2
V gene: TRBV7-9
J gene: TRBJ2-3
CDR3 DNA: TGTGCCAGCAGCGGATCCGGGACTAATCGCGCTACGCAGTATTTT
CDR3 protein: CASSGSGTNRATQYF

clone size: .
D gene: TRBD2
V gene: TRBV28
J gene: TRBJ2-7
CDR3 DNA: TGTGCCAGTAGGAGTAGCGGGATATTTTTTACGGGCTACGAGCAGTACTTC
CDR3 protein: CASRSSGIFFTGYEQYF